What follows is one T cell receptor (beta chain) and its context. This clone may be a read error of a much larger clone one base away. The same CDR3 arises from other DNA sequences in this sample as well. These data belong to a study of blood T cell repertoires in COVID-19. Sequencing was performed with immunoSEQ multiplex PCR; in TCRdb, only in-frame clones are kept and a portion is missing. The table includes a few hundred thousand clones, approximately 84% detected once. This TCR was recovered from a woman between 45 and 60 years old who had been exposed to COVID-19. What was sequenced was PBMCs or T cells enriched from blood (not recorded which).

CDR3 loop: CASSESGQGQGSPLHF. CDR3 DNA: TGCGCCAGCAGTGAGTCAGGACAGGGTCAAGGTTCACCCCTCCACTTT. This chain links TRBV10-1 with TRBJ1-6, with 8 bases aligning to TRBD1. The CDR3 runs to 16 residues. Trimming removed 0 bases from V and 9 bases from J; junction bases left unmatched: 7. CDR1 WNHNN and CDR2 SYGVQD come from the germline V gene (reference sequence).